Listed here is a single T cell receptor beta chain. The entry originates in a study of blood T cell repertoires in COVID-19. The protocol was immunoSEQ multiplex PCR, while the TCRdb copy is restricted to in-frame clones and leaves out a portion. In the table there are some 270,000 clones, around 82% of which are singletons. Trimming left V 0 bases short and J 0 bases short, with 12 bases between. CDR3 length: 16 amino acids. Germline values: CDR1 SGHRS, CDR2 YFSETQ. The sample consisted of peripheral blood. The receptor comes from a human donor with COVID-19, enrolled during active disease. The donor label of this sample is uncertain. This chain uses TRBV5-1 with TRBJ1-1, with D perhaps TRBD1 (5 bases). The CDR3 DNA follows: TGCGCCAGCAGCTTGGAAGGGGTACGCATGAACACTGAAGCTTTCTTT. Encoded protein: CASSLEGVRMNTEAFF.